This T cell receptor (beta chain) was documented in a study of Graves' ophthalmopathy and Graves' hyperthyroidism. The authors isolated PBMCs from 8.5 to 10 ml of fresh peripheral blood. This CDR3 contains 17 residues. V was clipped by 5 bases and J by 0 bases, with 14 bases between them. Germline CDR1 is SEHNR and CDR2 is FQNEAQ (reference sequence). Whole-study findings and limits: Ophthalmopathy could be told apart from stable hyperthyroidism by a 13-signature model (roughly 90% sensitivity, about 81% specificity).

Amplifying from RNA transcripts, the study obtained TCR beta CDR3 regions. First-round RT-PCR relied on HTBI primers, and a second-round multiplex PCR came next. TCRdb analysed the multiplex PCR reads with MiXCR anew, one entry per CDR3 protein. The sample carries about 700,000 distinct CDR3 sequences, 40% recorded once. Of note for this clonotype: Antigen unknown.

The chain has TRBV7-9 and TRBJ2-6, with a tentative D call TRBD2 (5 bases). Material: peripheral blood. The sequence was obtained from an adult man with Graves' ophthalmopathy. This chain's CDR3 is CASSRAGGLSGANVLTF. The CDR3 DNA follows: TGTGCCAGCAGCCGCGCGGGCGGCCTCTCTGGGGCCAACGTCCTGACTTTC.